These 19 T cell receptor beta chains came from one sample sequenced in a study of T-cell reconstitution after alpha-beta-depleted transplantation in children. The TCRbeta library incorporated unique molecular identifiers. TCRdb analysed the PCR reads with MiXCR anew, one entry per CDR3 protein. The sample has 600,000 to 700,000 distinct CDR3 sequences, roughly 17% seen once. Sample: PBMCs from the stem cell graft donor, taken from the stem cell graft. Receptors were obtained from a human donor who donated a stem cell graft to a child with acute myeloid leukemia.

The genes are TRBV7-2 and TRBJ2-7; maybe TRBD1 (6 bases). CDR1 is SGHTA and CDR2 is FQGNSA in the germline V gene. V was clipped by 5 bases and J by 2 bases, with 13 bases between them. The CDR3 runs 14 residues. CDR3 sequence reads: CASSPRDMTYEQYF. As DNA, the CDR3 is TGTGCCAGCAGCCCCCGGGACATGACCTACGAGCAGTACTTC.

The chain couples TRBV30 to TRBJ1-2; unclear D gene. The CDR3 is made up of 14 amino acids. CDR1 GTSNPN and CDR2 SVGIG come from the germline V gene (reference sequence). Trimming removed 0 bases from V and 5 bases from J, with 13 bases in between. CDR3 sequence reads: CAWSVLGRWYGYTF. Here the CDR3 DNA reads TGTGCCTGGAGTGTATTGGGGAGATGGTATGGCTACACCTTC.

V is TRBV29-1 and J is TRBJ2-1; 10 bases fit TRBD2. V shed 7 bases and J 7 bases; nucleotides not matched to a gene: 10. The CDR3 has 14 residues. Germline CDR1 SQVTM, CDR2 ANQGSEA. The CDR3 coding sequence is TGCAGCGCCGAGCGGGGGGGCGGATGGAATGAGCAGTTCTTC. Translated: CSAERGGGWNEQFF.

This clonotype was detected ten times or more. The chain employs TRBV29-1 and TRBJ2-4; D is ambiguous. The CDR3 length is 14 residues. CDR1 is SQVTM and CDR2 is ANQGSEA in the germline V gene. Trimming left V 2 bases short and J 0 bases short, with 8 bases between. The CDR3 loop is CSVELGLAKNIQYF. The CDR3 DNA reads as TGCAGCGTTGAACTCGGGCTAGCCAAAAACATTCAGTACTTC. Together with reference TRBV29-1 and TRBJ2-4, the CDR3 gives the full variable domain: SAVISQKPSRDICQRGTSLTIQCQVDSQVTMMFWYRQQPGQSLTLIATANQGSEATYESGFVIDKFPISRPNLTFSTLTVSNMSPEDSSIYLCSVELGLAKNIQYFGAGTRLSVL.

This clonotype was recorded at least ten times. The chain has TRBV20-1 and TRBJ1-2; 10 bases agree with TRBD1. Germline V lookup: CDR1 DFQATT, CDR2 SNEGSKA (reference sequence). There are 12 residues in the CDR3. V trimming: 5 bases; J trimming: 6 bases; junction bases outside the gene matches: 3. CDR3 region: CSAPTGGDGYTF. CDR3 DNA sequence: TGCAGTGCTCCGACAGGGGGCGATGGCTACACCTTC.

In this sample, this clonotype turned up many times. This chain links TRBV6-5 with TRBJ1-1; no firm D call. This CDR3 contains 11 residues. Germline lookup yields CDR1 MNHEY and CDR2 SVGAGI. The V end was cut by 6 bases, the J end by 11 bases, with 13 bases between. CDR3 sequence: CASRRGREAFF. The DNA of the CDR3 is TGTGCCAGCAGACGCGGACGAGAGGCTTTCTTT.

This clonotype showed up many times. This chain connects TRBV25-1 to TRBJ1-4, with D hard to call. Trimming removed 2 bases at V and 8 bases at J, with 6 bases between. CDR3 length: 12 amino acids. In germline, CDR1 is MGHDK, CDR2 SYGVNS. Here the CDR3 reads CASSEPHEKLFF. The CDR3 DNA follows: TGTGCCAGCAGTGAACCGCACGAAAAACTGTTTTTT.

This chain uses TRBV7-9 with TRBJ1-1; the match to TRBD1 covers 8 bases. This CDR3 is built from 16 residues. Germline CDR1 SEHNR, CDR2 FQNEAQ (reference sequence). V dropped 5 bases and J dropped 1; count of bases not matched to a gene: 9. The CDR3 here is CASSTIRQGTNTEAFF. The CDR3 nucleotides read TGTGCCAGCAGCACCATCCGACAGGGGACGAACACTGAAGCTTTCTTT.

This clonotype has just a few counts. V and J are TRBV7-2 and TRBJ1-2, with 7 bases identical to TRBD1. CDR3 size: 15 residues. Germline values: CDR1 SGHTA, CDR2 FQGNSA. Germline trimming cut 5 bases from V and 4 bases from J; bases unmatched to any gene: 10. The CDR3 coding sequence is TGTGCCAGCAGCGCCAATGGGGGGACAGTCTATGGCTACACCTTC. Protein product: CASSANGGTVYGYTF.

This clonotype was counted a few times. V is TRBV20-1 and J is TRBJ2-7; possible D gene TRBD1, 6 bases. The CDR3 totals 11 residues. The V gene's germline CDR1 is DFQATT and CDR2 SNEGSKA (reference sequence). V dropped 5 bases and J dropped 12 bases, with 17 bases sitting between them. The CDR3 reads CSAEGEQGVYF. As DNA, the CDR3 is TGCAGTGCTGAGGGGGAACAGGGAGTGTACTTC.

The chain carries TRBV7-3 and TRBJ2-2; TRBD2 matches at 10 bases. V trimming: 4 bases; J trimming: 1 base; junction bases outside the gene matches: 3. This CDR3 contains 16 residues. Germline loops: CDR1 SGHTA, CDR2 FQGTGA. CDR3 bases: TGTGCCAGCAGCTCTGGACTAGCGGAGAACACCGGGGAGCTGTTTTTT. As protein: CASSSGLAENTGELFF.

This clonotype was observed many times. The J gene is TRBJ2-3, the V gene TRBV29-1; D may be TRBD2 (6 bases). The CDR3 covers 15 residues. The ends were cut back, 6 bases at V and 4 bases at J, with 20 bases in the middle. Germline lookup yields CDR1 SQVTM and CDR2 ANQGSEA. This chain's CDR3 is CSVGGGYEFSDTQYF. CDR3 sequence (DNA): TGCAGCGTGGGAGGAGGGTACGAGTTCTCAGATACGCAGTATTTT.

Ten or more counts support this clonotype. The V and J genes are TRBV20-1 and TRBJ2-2; 11 bases fit TRBD2. Germline V gene sequence: CDR1 DFQATT, CDR2 SNEGSKA (reference sequence). The CDR3 length is 17 residues. V trimming: 3 bases; J trimming: 1 base; junction bases outside the gene matches: 7. CDR3 residues: CSARDFGTSGNTGELFF. The CDR3 nucleotides read TGCAGTGCTAGGGACTTCGGGACTAGCGGGAACACCGGGGAGCTGTTTTTT.

This clonotype was recorded many times. The V gene is TRBV5-1, the J gene TRBJ1-2, with D tentatively TRBD1 (5 bases). V gave up 7 bases and J gave up 0 bases, with 10 bases separating them. The CDR3 length is 13 residues. CDR1 is SGHRS and CDR2 is YFSETQ in the germline V gene. The CDR3, as DNA: TGCGCCAGCGGACAAAGGACTAACTATGGCTACACCTTC. Encoded protein: CASGQRTNYGYTF.

In this sample, this clonotype turned up many times. The chain has TRBV29-1 and TRBJ2-2; TRBD1 aligns across 12 bases. V lost 6 bases, J lost 7 bases, and 9 bases stayed unmatched. CDR3 length: 15 amino acids. Germline V gene lookup returns CDR1 SQVTM and CDR2 ANQGSEA. This CDR3 is CSVERDRGRGGELFF. The DNA of the CDR3 is TGCAGCGTGGAGAGGGACAGGGGGCGCGGCGGGGAGCTGTTTTTT.

V gene TRBV5-1 combines with J gene TRBJ2-1, with D possibly TRBD1 on 5 matching bases. The V end was cut by 4 bases, the J end by 6 bases, with 14 bases between. Per the germline V gene, CDR1 is SGHRS and CDR2 is YFSETQ. CDR3 length equals 14 residues. CDR3 amino acids: CASSILGRSNEQFF. The CDR3 region has the DNA TGCGCCAGCAGCATCTTGGGGCGATCCAATGAGCAGTTCTTC.

The chain has TRBV15 and TRBJ2-1; a possible D gene is TRBD1 (6 bases). Trimming took off 3 bases at V and 6 bases at J, with 15 bases between the two ends. The CDR3 loop spans 15 amino acids. The germline V gene encodes CDR1 LNHNV and CDR2 YYDKDF (reference sequence). The CDR3 region is CATSRVRTGINEQFF. CDR3 in DNA: TGTGCCACCAGCAGGGTCCGAACAGGGATCAATGAGCAGTTCTTC.

This chain uses TRBV13 with TRBJ2-2, with TRBD2 identical over 8 bases. V shed 5 bases and J 5 bases; nucleotides not matched to a gene: 13. The germline V gene encodes CDR1 PRHDT and CDR2 FYEKMQ (reference sequence). The CDR3 is 17 amino acids. CDR3: CASSKVIGGAMTGELFF. In nucleotides, the CDR3 is TGTGCCAGCAGCAAAGTCATCGGGGGGGCCATGACCGGGGAGCTGTTTTTT.

This clonotype was observed a few times. The chain has TRBV7-9 and TRBJ2-1; perhaps D is TRBD1 or TRBD2 (6 bases each). Trimming took 5 bases from V and 5 from J, leaving 28 bases between them. CDR1 and CDR2 (germline): SEHNR, FQNEAQ (reference sequence). The CDR3 runs 19 residues. CDR3 bases: TGTGCCAGCAGCCTCTCGGGGTGGGGGGCGCGTTTGCGGGACAATGAGCAGTTCTTC. This sequence encodes CASSLSGWGARLRDNEQFF.